This T cell receptor (beta chain) was sequenced during a study of cytomegalovirus exposure and HLA in healthy donors. Germline V lookup: CDR1 SGHTA, CDR2 FQGNSA. The CDR3 length is 14 residues. Trimming took 3 bases from V and 6 from J; bases not matched to a gene: 5. 13 Jbeta primers and 60 Vbeta primers were used for the PCR. TCRdb's copy holds only in-frame clones and misses some; the assay was immunoSEQ multiplex PCR. This table lists 95,000 to 150,000 clones. The clonotype originates from a man aged 35 to 55 in good health and CMV-seronegative. What was sequenced was PBMCs. The V call is TRBV7-2, the J call TRBJ2-3, with 8 bases aligning to TRBD2. The DNA of the CDR3 is TGTGCCAGCAGCTTGTTCCGACTAGCGGATACGCAGTATTTT. This translates into CASSLFRLADTQYF.